This is a list of T cell receptor beta chains from one sample in a study of metastatic and nonmetastatic thyroid tumors. TCRdb reprocessed the PCR reads via MiXCR. The sample lists approximately 40,000 clones, over 40% seen once, with about 24% in the top ten. The sequenced sample consisted of tumor tissue. These receptors were taken from a male donor with papillary thyroid cancer or a benign thyroid nodule (not recorded which). Some clones in this sample may be carry-over from other donors' samples. Each CDR3 is given with its conserved first and last residue. The D gene is left open where the match is weak. Size is stated for part of the rows, as once, few or many counts, or as a class when the clone is expanded.

NA TRBJ1-2 NA TRBV20-1 TGCAGTGCTAGTCTTTTGGGCTATGGCTACACCTTC CSASLLGYGYTF
TRBD1 TRBJ2-7 NA TRBV15 TGTGCCACCAGCAGTGACAGGGGTAAAGGGTACGAGCAGTACTTC CATSSDRGKGYEQYF
NA TRBJ2-6 NA TRBV5-1 TGCGCCAGCCAGACCCGCTCTGGGGCCAACGTCCTGACTTTC CASQTRSGANVLTF
NA TRBJ2-1 NA TRBV20-1 TGCAGTGCTAGAATTGAGAACAATGAGCAGTTCTTC CSARIENNEQFF
NA TRBJ2-2 once TRBV5-1 TGCGCCAGCAGCTTGGATGGACTGGGGGAGACCGGGGAGCTGTTTTTT CASSLDGLGETGELFF
NA TRBJ1-4 NA TRBV5-5 TGTGCCAGCAGCTTACCAACTAATGAAAAACTGTTTTTT CASSLPTNEKLFF
TRBD1 TRBJ1-3 NA TRBV27 TGTGCCAGCAGTCCCTACGCTTACAGGGGAAATGGAAACACCATATATTTT CASSPYAYRGNGNTIYF
NA TRBJ2-7 few TRBV6-2/TRBV6-3 TGTGCCAGCAGCCGCCCGCCCTTCGGCTACGAGCAGTACTTC CASSRPPFGYEQYF
NA TRBJ1-6 few TRBV12-3/TRBV12-4 TGTGCCAGCAGCAACGGGAAGAGTAATTCACCCCTCCACTTT CASSNGKSNSPLHF
NA TRBJ2-1 few TRBV20-1 TGCAGTGTACAGGGCGGGAGTATAGATGAGCAGTTCTTC CSVQGGSIDEQFF
NA TRBJ1-1 NA TRBV20-1 TGCAGTGCTAGACAGGGGACTAGTACTGAAGCTTTCTTT CSARQGTSTEAFF
NA TRBJ2-1 NA TRBV6-5 TGTGCCAGCAGTTACTCGTGGACTATCCCTGAGCAGTTCTTC CASSYSWTIPEQFF
NA TRBJ2-2 few TRBV15 TGTGCCACCAGCAGAGATGGTGGAGGGCGGGAGCTGTTTTTT CATSRDGGGRELFF
NA TRBJ2-1 NA TRBV10-3 TGTGCCATCAGTGAGGGCTACAATGAGCAGTTCTTC CAISEGYNEQFF
NA TRBJ1-4 few TRBV19 TGTGCCAGTAGCCCTATTGGGGGCTCTTCTCACAATGAAAAACTGTTTTTT CASSPIGGSSHNEKLFF
NA TRBJ2-7 medium-sized TRBV6-1 TGTGCCAGCAGTGACACCCTCCTAGACCCTTCCTACGAGCAGTACTTC CASSDTLLDPSYEQYF
TRBD1 TRBJ1-1 NA TRBV20-1 TGCAGTGCTAGAGATCCACAGGGGGCCGGGACTGAAGCTTTCTTT CSARDPQGAGTEAFF
TRBD2 TRBJ2-1 NA TRBV5-1 TGCGCCAGCAGCTTGGGTATGTCACTTCGGACTAGACCCCCTTGGGATGAGCAGTTCTTC CASSLGMSLRTRPPWDEQFF
NA TRBJ2-2 few TRBV19 TGTGCCAGTAAGGCGGGGGCGGACACCGGGGAGCTGTTTTTT CASKAGADTGELFF
TRBD2 TRBJ2-1 NA TRBV5-1 TGCGCCAGCAGCTCCTTTAGCGGGAGTAGAAATGAGCAGTTCTTC CASSSFSGSRNEQFF
TRBD2 TRBJ2-3 NA TRBV6-1 TGTGCCGTTAGGGGCGGGAGGGCCGTCGCAGATACGCAGTATTTT CAVRGGRAVADTQYF
NA TRBJ1-1 NA TRBV12-3/TRBV12-4 TGTGCCAGCAGACCTGGGACATTGCGCCCGAACACTGAAGCTTTCTTT CASRPGTLRPNTEAFF
NA TRBJ1-2 NA TRBV30 TGTGCCTGGAGTACAGGGATCGGGGGGATAGGCTACACCTTC CAWSTGIGGIGYTF
NA TRBJ2-1 NA TRBV12-3/TRBV12-4 TGTGCCAGCAGTTTATCGGGTAGGGAGCAGTTCTTC CASSLSGREQFF